What follows is one TCR beta chain and its context. The antigen remains unidentified. A second PCR, run for roughly 7 to 12 cycles, used a sample-barcoded 5' primer plus a J-beta primer mix. TCRdb used MiXCR to reprocess the 5' RACE reads, holding one entry per CDR3 protein. The sample contains approximately 830,000 distinct CDR3 sequences, approximately 65% of which appear only once. The sample comes from a study of blood T cells in healthy people across ages. General observations from the study: PBMCs went unsorted, and a conclusive naive versus antigen-experienced comparison was therefore prevented. Older individuals had lower TCR beta diversity per million T cells (the decline was roughly linear).

The CDR3 extends over 13 amino acids. V lost 3 bases and J lost 6, with 11 bases in between. Germline lookup yields CDR1 SNHLY and CDR2 FYNNEI. The individuals who served as donors were healthy Caucasians living in Russia, aged about 6 to 100. Sequenced: blood. The V and J genes are TRBV2 and TRBJ1-2; D is undetermined. The source of this sequence is a man aged 25-45 years in good health. CDR3 DNA: TGTGCCAGCAGTGACCAAACGGCCCATGGCTACACCTTC. Its translation: CASSDQTAHGYTF.